One and the same sample provided the 8 T cell receptor beta chains below, sequenced in a study of molecular identifiers for immune sequencing clone quantification. TCRdb called the PCR reads again in MiXCR, with one record for every CDR3 protein. The sample yields 400,000 to 600,000 distinct CDR3 sequences, around 23% seen once. The specimen was naive CD8+ T cells from blood, with Jurkat cell RNA spiked in. As to subset: FACS-sorted CD8+CD4-CCR7+CD45RA+ naive T cells. The receptors were sampled from a human donor in good health. Some libraries in this study had Jurkat cell RNA spiked in.

V and J are TRBV3-1 and TRBJ2-2; 11 nucleotides agree with TRBD1. Germline V CDR1 and CDR2: LGHDT, YNNKEL (reference sequence). V was pared by 4 bases and J by 7 bases, with 8 bases of the junction left unmatched. The CDR3 totals 16 residues. CDR3 nucleotides: TGTGCCAGCAGCCTTCCCGGACAGGGGGCCGTCGGGGAGCTGTTTTTT. This gives the protein CASSLPGQGAVGELFF.

This clonotype was found many times. The genes are TRBV13 and TRBJ1-5; perhaps TRBD1 as D (6 bases). Trimming took 5 bases from V and 10 from J, leaving 15 bases between them. This CDR3 comprises 13 residues. The germline V gene has CDR1 PRHDT and CDR2 FYEKMQ (reference sequence). CDR3 residues: CASSPKGVLPQHF. The CDR3, as DNA: TGTGCCAGCAGCCCAAAGGGGGTTCTTCCCCAGCATTTT.

This clonotype has only a few counts. The genes are TRBV6-2 or TRBV6-3 and TRBJ1-1, with D tentatively TRBD1 (5 bases). With 5 bases removed from V and 6 bases from J, the gap between germline ends came to 13 bases. Germline lookup yields CDR1 MNHEY and CDR2 SVGEGT. The CDR3 is made up of 13 amino acids. CDR3 sequence (DNA): TGTGCCAGCAGTCACAGGACGTTGGCTGAAGCTTTCTTT. Protein sequence: CASSHRTLAEAFF.

V gene TRBV7-9 combines with J gene TRBJ2-3, with TRBD2 identical over 10 bases. The CDR3 contains 16 residues. Germline V gene sequence: CDR1 SEHNR, CDR2 FQNEAQ (reference sequence). Germline trimming cut 4 bases from V and 5 bases from J; bases unmatched to any gene: 9. The CDR3 spells CASSSRTSGPGDTQYF. The CDR3 region has the DNA TGTGCCAGCAGCTCCAGGACTAGCGGCCCAGGAGATACGCAGTATTTT.

This clonotype has just a few counts. The CDR3 nucleotides are TGTGCCTGGCAAGAGGGCTACGAGCAGTACTTC. Its translation is CAWQEGYEQYF. This chain uses TRBV30 with TRBJ2-7, with a possible D match to TRBD2 (5 bases). The germline CDR1 and CDR2 sequences are GTSNPN and SVGIG (reference sequence). V lost 5 bases and J 3 bases, leaving 8 bases between the germline ends. The CDR3 consists of 11 residues.

Of note for this clonotype: At one end the junction does not follow the germline gene, possibly because of a read error. The chain couples TRBV4-3 to TRBJ2-3; D may be TRBD1 or TRBD2 (5 bases each). The CDR3 length is 14 residues. CDR1 is LGHNA, CDR2 YSLEER, per germline. The CDR3 region has the DNA TGCGCCAGCAGCCAAGATAGCGACACAGGTACGCAGTATTTT. Its protein is CASSQDSDTGTQYF.

This clonotype was counted at least ten times. The chain couples TRBV28 to TRBJ1-1; D might be TRBD1 (6 bases). The CDR3 totals 13 residues. Trimming shortened V by 3 bases and J by 5 bases, and 10 bases separated the two germline ends. CDR1 and CDR2 (germline): MDHEN, SYDVKM. The CDR3 DNA follows: TGTGCCAGCAGTTTGGCGCAGGGGACTGAAGCTTTCTTT. Protein sequence: CASSLAQGTEAFF.

The chain couples TRBV21-1 to TRBJ1-5; the D segment call TRBD1 is taken from the table without a DNA check. TRBV21-1 is deemed a pseudogene. The CDR3 spans 17 residues. The CDR3 DNA reads as TGTGCCAGCAGCAAAGCCGGGACACCTTTTAGCAATCAGCCCCAGCATTTT. It specifies CASSKAGTPFSNQPQHF.